Presented here are 15 T cell receptor beta chains from one specimen sequenced in a study of PD-1 blockade in classical Hodgkin lymphoma. After autologous stem cell transplantation all patients relapsed, and prior brentuximab vedotin exposure differed between cohorts. Some clones are missing from TCRdb's copy, which holds only in-frame ones; the method was immunoSEQ multiplex PCR. The profile shows approximately 50,000 clones, around nine tenths of them singletons. Sample: peripheral blood mononuclear cells (PBMCs), taken before the second cycle of nivolumab. The receptors come from a human donor with classical Hodgkin lymphoma.

J is TRBJ2-3 and V is TRBV19; 10 bases align to TRBD2. The ends lost 3 bases at V and 14 bases at J; junction bases unmatched: 11. Germline loops: CDR1 LNHDA, CDR2 SQIVND (reference sequence). The CDR3 sequence is 14 residues long. The CDR3 DNA reads as TGTGCCAGTAGTATTACTAGCGGGGAAGCCCCCCGGTATTTT. Translating gives CASSITSGEAPRYF. The full variable domain, with the rest looked up from reference TRBV19 and TRBJ2-3, is DGGITQSPKYLFRKEGQNVTLSCEQNLNHDAMYWYRQDPGQGLRLIYYSQIVNDFQKGDIAEGYSVSREKKESFPLTVTSAQKNPTAFYLCASSITSGEAPRYFGPGTRLTVL.

This rearrangement joins TRBV9 to TRBJ1-2; possible D gene TRBD1, 6 bases. Trimming pared 4 bases from V and 8 bases from J, leaving 21 bases between. Per germline, CDR1 SGDLS and CDR2 YYNGEE. CDR3 size: 15 residues. The CDR3 DNA reads as TGTGCCAGCAGCCTCCGACCACAGGGTAGCAGGGGCTACACCTTC. It codes for CASSLRPQGSRGYTF.

This chain uses TRBV6-6 with TRBJ1-2; TRBD1 agrees at 10 bases. Germline CDR1 MNHNY, CDR2 SVGAGI (reference sequence). The CDR3 is 15 residues long. With 5 bases clipped from V and 4 bases from J, the junction kept 7 bases outside the gene matches. The CDR3 sequence: CASSNRDRGGYGYTF. The CDR3 nucleotides read TGTGCCAGCAGTAACCGGGACAGGGGTGGCTATGGCTACACCTTC.

This clone showed up just once. The rearrangement links TRBV6-6 to TRBJ2-5, with 8 bases fitting TRBD1. V gave up 2 bases and J gave up 2 bases; unmatched junction bases: 4. Germline assignment: CDR1 MNHNY and CDR2 SVGAGI (reference sequence). The CDR3 length is 15 residues. The CDR3 here is CASSYIGDRQETQYF. The CDR3 DNA reads TGTGCCAGCAGTTACATAGGGGACAGGCAAGAGACCCAGTACTTC.

This sequence joins TRBV5-1 and TRBJ2-2; 7 nucleotides align to TRBD1. The CDR3 length is 14 residues. Germline CDR1 reads SGHRS; CDR2 reads YFSETQ. With 2 bases clipped from V and 4 bases from J, the junction kept 2 bases outside the gene matches. The CDR3 DNA follows: TGCGCCAGCAGCTTCACAGGGGTCACCGGGGAGCTGTTTTTT. Amino acid sequence: CASSFTGVTGELFF. Combining the CDR3 with reference TRBV5-1 and TRBJ2-2 gives the whole variable domain KAGVTQTPRYLIKTRGQQVTLSCSPISGHRSVSWYQQTPGQGLQFLFEYFSETQRNKGNFPGRFSGRQFSNSRSEMNVSTLELGDSALYLCASSFTGVTGELFFGEGSRLTVL.

The chain links TRBV13 to TRBJ2-2; D unclear. Germline values: CDR1 PRHDT, CDR2 FYEKMQ (reference sequence). Trimming removed 5 bases at V and 2 bases at J, with 12 bases between. CDR3 length equals 15 residues. CDR3 DNA sequence: TGTGCCAGCAGCCAAGCACTCATAAACACCGGGGAGCTGTTTTTT. This encodes CASSQALINTGELFF.

The chain couples TRBV27 to TRBJ2-7; D is possibly TRBD1 or TRBD2 (5 bases each). The CDR3 consists of 14 residues. Between the trimmed V and J ends, which lost 6 bases and 7 bases, there was a span of 19 bases. In germline, CDR1 is MNHEY, CDR2 SMNVEV (reference sequence). The CDR3 region has the DNA TGTGCCAGCAGCCCCACGGGACCGGCTAGGGAGCAGTACTTC. Its protein product is CASSPTGPAREQYF.

This clone was seen just once. V is TRBV7-9 and J is TRBJ1-5; a possible D gene is TRBD1 (5 bases). This CDR3 contains 15 residues. The germline V gene has CDR1 SEHNR and CDR2 FQNEAQ (reference sequence). The V end was cut by 1 base, the J end by 1 base, with 8 bases between. The CDR3 loop is CASSLEGVSNQPQHF. CDR3 in DNA: TGTGCCAGCAGCTTAGAAGGGGTCAGCAATCAGCCCCAGCATTTT.

The V and J genes are TRBV9 and TRBJ1-2; a weak D match, TRBD1 (5 bases). The CDR3 runs to 15 residues. Germline CDR1 is SGDLS and CDR2 is YYNGEE. Deletions cut 0 bases from V and 5 bases from J, with 14 bases between. The CDR3 nucleotides read TGTGCCAGCAGCGTAGAAGGGGCCCCCTTGTATGGCTACACCTTC. Protein product: CASSVEGAPLYGYTF.

This clone turned up a few times. CDR3 region: CASRQGALQETQYF. The DNA of the CDR3 is TGCGCCAGCAGACAGGGGGCGCTACAAGAGACCCAGTACTTC. The chain uses TRBV5-1 and TRBJ2-5, with 9 positions matching TRBD1. Germline V gives CDR1 SGHRS, CDR2 YFSETQ. The CDR3 is made up of 14 amino acids. The ends lost 5 bases at V and 2 bases at J; junction bases unmatched: 4.

The gene calls are TRBV5-1 and TRBJ1-5; 10 nucleotides agree with TRBD1. Trimming took 4 bases from V and 4 from J; bases not matched to a gene: 5. CDR1 and CDR2 (germline): SGHRS, YFSETQ. The CDR3 totals 15 residues. CDR3 sequence (DNA): TGCGCCAGCAGCGCGACAGGGGGCCCTAATCAGCCCCAGCATTTT. It yields the protein CASSATGGPNQPQHF.

The chain links TRBV5-1 to TRBJ1-1; D gene unclear. Deletions cut 0 bases from V and 4 bases from J, with 13 bases between. Germline-derived CDR1 and CDR2 are SGHRS and YFSETQ. This CDR3 region has 15 residues. CDR3 DNA sequence: TGCGCCAGCAGCTTGGATAGCTCGGTGGGCACTGAAGCTTTCTTT. This sequence encodes CASSLDSSVGTEAFF.

This clone was seen a single time. V gene TRBV5-1 combines with J gene TRBJ2-2; the match to TRBD1 covers 7 bases. Germline CDR1 and CDR2: SGHRS and YFSETQ. The trim removed 5 bases at V and 4 bases at J, leaving 11 bases unmatched. This CDR3 region has 16 residues. The CDR3 coding sequence is TGCGCCAGCAGTTCGACCGGGACAGCGCTCACCGGGGAGCTGTTTTTT. This translates into CASSSTGTALTGELFF. Supplemented by reference TRBV5-1 and TRBJ2-2, the full variable domain reads KAGVTQTPRYLIKTRGQQVTLSCSPISGHRSVSWYQQTPGQGLQFLFEYFSETQRNKGNFPGRFSGRQFSNSRSEMNVSTLELGDSALYLCASSSTGTALTGELFFGEGSRLTVL.

J is TRBJ2-5 and V is TRBV5-1; D is undetermined. V was pared by 3 bases and J by 2 bases, with 5 bases between. The CDR3 runs to 12 residues. CDR1 and CDR2 from the germline V gene are SGHRS and YFSETQ. The CDR3 spells CASSWDQETQYF. The CDR3 DNA reads as TGCGCCAGCAGCTGGGATCAAGAGACCCAGTACTTC.

The chain couples TRBV4-1 to TRBJ1-1; 11 positions agree with TRBD1. Germline V gene lookup returns CDR1 MGHRA and CDR2 YSYEKL. There are 15 residues in the CDR3. Germline trimming cut 4 bases from V and 3 bases from J; bases unmatched to any gene: 4. This CDR3 reads CASSPGDRGDTEAFF. The CDR3 DNA is TGCGCCAGCAGCCCAGGGGACAGGGGGGACACTGAAGCTTTCTTT.